A single sample gave rise to the 18 T cell receptor beta chains below, sequenced in a study of CD8 T cells in Susac syndrome. RNA totalling roughly 0.45 to 1 ug underwent reverse transcription with random hexamers. One entry per CDR3 protein, called by TCRdb with MiXCR from the immunoSEQ multiplex PCR reads. This repertoire shows 200,000 to 250,000 distinct CDR3 sequences, 94% found once; its top ten account for about 0.15%. The specimen was CD4+ T cells from PBMCs. These receptors all come from a human donor with Susac syndrome.

The rearrangement links TRBV19 to TRBJ2-4; D remains unclear. Germline V lookup: CDR1 LNHDA, CDR2 SQIVND (reference sequence). The CDR3 extends over 17 amino acids. The germline V and J ends were trimmed by 4 bases and 2 bases, with 18 bases remaining between them. The chain's CDR3 is CASSRVLGIGSKNIQYF. CDR3 bases: TGTGCCAGTAGTAGAGTTTTGGGGATTGGGTCCAAAAACATTCAGTACTTC. Supplemented by reference TRBV19 and TRBJ2-4, the full variable domain reads DGGITQSPKYLFRKEGQNVTLSCEQNLNHDAMYWYRQDPGQGLRLIYYSQIVNDFQKGDIAEGYSVSREKKESFPLTVTSAQKNPTAFYLCASSRVLGIGSKNIQYFGAGTRLSVL.

The V call is TRBV6-5, the J call TRBJ1-6; D is undetermined. The germline V gene has CDR1 MNHEY and CDR2 SVGAGI. This CDR3 has 12 amino acids. Trimming left V 2 bases short and J 7 bases short, with 3 bases between. CDR3 amino acids: CASSYLNSPLHF. Here the CDR3 DNA reads TGTGCCAGCAGTTACCTGAATTCACCCCTCCACTTT.

This chain's CDR3 is CSAAVRMGPNTEAFF. CDR3 nucleotides: TGCAGTGCTGCCGTAAGGATGGGCCCGAACACTGAAGCTTTCTTT. This chain connects TRBV20-1 to TRBJ1-1, with unresolved D. The CDR3 runs to 15 residues. Germline assignment: CDR1 DFQATT and CDR2 SNEGSKA (reference sequence). V was clipped by 5 bases and J by 1 base, with 17 bases between them.

This sequence joins TRBV30 and TRBJ1-5, with D hard to call. The CDR3 runs 13 residues. CDR1 is GTSNPN and CDR2 is SVGIG in the germline V gene (reference sequence). V dropped 2 bases and J dropped 5 bases, with 10 bases sitting between them. The CDR3 here is CAWSPGSYQPQHF. Written as DNA, the CDR3 is TGTGCCTGGAGTCCCGGCAGTTATCAGCCCCAGCATTTT.

The chain combines TRBV24-1 with TRBJ2-3, with D maybe TRBD2 (5 bases). This CDR3 is 10 amino acids long. Germline loops: CDR1 KGHDR, CDR2 SFDVKD. Between the trimmed V and J ends, which lost 4 bases and 10 bases, there was a span of 5 bases. CDR3: CATSERAQYF. The CDR3 nucleotides read TGTGCCACCAGTGAGAGGGCGCAGTATTTT.

The chain is built from TRBV6-1 and TRBJ2-1, with TRBD2 matching over 8 bases. CDR3 length: 16 residues. The germline CDR1 and CDR2 sequences are MNHNS and SASEGT. The ends lost 5 bases at V and 1 base at J; junction bases unmatched: 7. CDR3 region: CASSQRGGGSYNEQFF. The CDR3 DNA reads TGTGCCAGCAGTCAACGGGGGGGCGGATCCTACAATGAGCAGTTCTTC.

V usage is TRBV20-1 and J usage is TRBJ1-6, with D possibly TRBD1 on 6 matching bases. Germline V gene sequence: CDR1 DFQATT, CDR2 SNEGSKA (reference sequence). Trimming pared 3 bases from V and 13 bases from J, leaving 19 bases between. The CDR3 covers 14 residues. The CDR3 nucleotides read TGCAGTGCTAGCTCCACACCGGGGGCAGGTCCCCTCCACTTT. This sequence encodes CSASSTPGAGPLHF.

V gene TRBV6-2 or TRBV6-3 combines with J gene TRBJ2-1, with 8 bases identical to TRBD2. Trimming at V came to 6 bases and at J to 9 bases, leaving 7 bases not matched to a gene. Germline CDR1 and CDR2: MNHEY and SVGEGT. CDR3 size: 13 residues. This chain's CDR3 is CASSLLRGGEQFF. In nucleotides, the CDR3 is TGTGCCAGCAGCCTCCTACGGGGGGGTGAGCAGTTCTTC.

CDR3 nucleotide sequence: TGTGCCAGCAGCGCCCGGGACAGGGCAATGGGTGAGCAGTTCTTC. It yields the protein CASSARDRAMGEQFF. V is TRBV3-1 and J is TRBJ2-1; 9 positions match TRBD1. The germline V gene encodes CDR1 LGHDT and CDR2 YNNKEL (reference sequence). After removal of 5 bases from V and 9 bases from J, the junction contained 11 bases not matched to a gene. There are 15 residues in the CDR3.

The rearrangement links TRBV20-1 to TRBJ1-6; the D is unclear. Trimming stripped 1 base from V and 2 bases from J, with 12 bases between. Germline V lookup: CDR1 DFQATT, CDR2 SNEGSKA (reference sequence). The CDR3 is 16 residues long. The CDR3 region has the DNA TGCAGTGCTAGAGGTGGGAAGAAAACCTATAATTCACCCCTCCACTTT. Its protein is CSARGGKKTYNSPLHF.

This sequence joins TRBV5-5 and TRBJ2-5, with D maybe TRBD1 (5 bases). Germline V lookup: CDR1 SGHKS, CDR2 YYEKEE (reference sequence). V was cut by 0 bases and J by 13 bases, with 13 bases left in between. The CDR3 has 12 residues. CDR3 DNA sequence: TGTGCCAGCAGCTTGGAGGTGGCCAGGGTGTACTTC. Its translation is CASSLEVARVYF.

This rearrangement joins TRBV6-5 to TRBJ1-6; tentatively, D is TRBD1 (5 bases). In germline, CDR1 is MNHEY, CDR2 SVGAGI. V lost 0 bases and J 6 bases, leaving 21 bases between the germline ends. The CDR3 runs to 19 residues. CDR3 coding DNA: TGTGCCAGCAGTTACTCGAAGTTGGGACTGCTCCCTCGTAATTCACCCCTCCACTTT. Its translation: CASSYSKLGLLPRNSPLHF.

CDR3 DNA: TGCAGTGCTCGCGACAGGGACGAGCAGTACTTC. It specifies CSARDRDEQYF. J is TRBJ2-7 and V is TRBV20-1; 7 bases are shared with TRBD1. CDR1 and CDR2 from the germline V gene are DFQATT and SNEGSKA (reference sequence). The CDR3 spans 11 residues. With V trimmed by 5 bases and J by 5 bases, 3 bases remained unmatched.

The chain employs TRBV12-3 or TRBV12-4 and TRBJ1-3, with a tentative D call TRBD1 (6 bases). The CDR3 loop spans 15 amino acids. The V and J ends lost 6 bases and 1 base respectively, with 13 bases between them. The CDR3 is CASSEPGQSGNTIYF. As DNA, the CDR3 is TGTGCCAGCAGCGAGCCGGGACAATCTGGAAACACCATATATTTT.

The genes are TRBV12-3 or TRBV12-4 and TRBJ2-5; no clear D. The V and J ends lost 5 bases and 5 bases respectively, with 15 bases between them. The CDR3 runs to 14 residues. The CDR3 loop is CASSHSTEGETQYF. In DNA form, the CDR3 reads TGTGCCAGCAGTCATAGCACGGAAGGGGAGACCCAGTACTTC.

The chain has TRBV27 and TRBJ1-1, with TRBD1 identical over 8 bases. Trimming cost V 5 bases and J 1 base; bases outside gene matches: 6. Per germline, CDR1 MNHEY and CDR2 SMNVEV (reference sequence). The CDR3 runs to 15 residues. This chain's CDR3 is CASSHRDRQNTEAFF. The CDR3 nucleotides are TGTGCCAGCAGTCATCGGGACAGGCAGAACACTGAAGCTTTCTTT.

This chain connects TRBV10-1 to TRBJ2-7; either TRBD1 or TRBD2 may supply D (8 bases each). The germline CDR1 and CDR2 sequences are WNHNN and SYGVQD (reference sequence). This CDR3 contains 14 residues. With 3 bases removed from V and 7 bases from J, the gap between germline ends came to 16 bases. The CDR3 nucleotides are TGCGCCAGCAGTGAAGGGACAGGCGGGAGGGAGCAGTACTTC. Translation: CASSEGTGGREQYF.

The genes are TRBV29-1 and TRBJ2-1; 7 nucleotides agree with TRBD1. J gave up 5 bases and V 7 bases, and 2 bases lay outside the gene matches. From germline, CDR1 is SQVTM and CDR2 ANQGSEA. This CDR3 comprises 11 residues. CDR3 nucleotide sequence: TGCAGCGCGGGACAGAACAATGAGCAGTTCTTC. This gives the protein CSAGQNNEQFF.